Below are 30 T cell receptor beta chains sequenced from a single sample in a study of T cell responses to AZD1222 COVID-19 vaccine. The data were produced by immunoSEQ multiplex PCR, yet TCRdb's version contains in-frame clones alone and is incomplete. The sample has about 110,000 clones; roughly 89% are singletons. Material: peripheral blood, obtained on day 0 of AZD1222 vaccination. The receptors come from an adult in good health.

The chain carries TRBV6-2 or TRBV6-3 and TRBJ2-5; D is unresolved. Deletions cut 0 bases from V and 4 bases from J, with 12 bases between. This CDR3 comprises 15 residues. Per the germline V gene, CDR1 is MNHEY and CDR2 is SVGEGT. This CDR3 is CASSYSAVLGETQYF. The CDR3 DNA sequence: TGTGCCAGCAGTTACTCGGCAGTTCTAGGAGAGACCCAGTACTTC.

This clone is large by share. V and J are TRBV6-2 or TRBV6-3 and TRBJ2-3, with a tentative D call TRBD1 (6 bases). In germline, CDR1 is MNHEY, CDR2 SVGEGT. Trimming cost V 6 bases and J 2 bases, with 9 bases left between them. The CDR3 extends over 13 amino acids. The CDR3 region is CASSRQDTDTQYF. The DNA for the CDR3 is TGTGCCAGCAGCAGACAGGACACAGATACGCAGTATTTT.

The CDR3 DNA reads as TGTGCCAGCTCACCATACAGGGGAACCTACGAGCAGTACTTC. It codes for CASSPYRGTYEQYF. The J gene is TRBJ2-7, the V gene TRBV18, with 7 bases that match TRBD1. The CDR3 contains 14 residues. The V segment lost 2 bases and the J segment 2 bases; nucleotides outside the gene matches: 3. Germline V gives CDR1 KGHSH, CDR2 LQKENI. Using reference TRBV18 and TRBJ2-7 for the parts outside the CDR3, the full variable domain is NAGVMQNPRHLVRRRGQEARLRCSPMKGHSHVYWYRQLPEEGLKFMVYLQKENIIDESGMPKERFSAEFPKEGPSILRIQQVVRGDSAAYFCASSPYRGTYEQYFGPGTRLTVT.

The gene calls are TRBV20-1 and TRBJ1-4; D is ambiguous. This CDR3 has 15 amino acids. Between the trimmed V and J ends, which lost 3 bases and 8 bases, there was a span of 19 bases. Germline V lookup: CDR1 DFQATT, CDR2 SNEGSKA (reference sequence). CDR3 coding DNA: TGCAGTGCTAGTCACGGATGGCGGTCAAACGAAAAACTGTTTTTT. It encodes CSASHGWRSNEKLFF.

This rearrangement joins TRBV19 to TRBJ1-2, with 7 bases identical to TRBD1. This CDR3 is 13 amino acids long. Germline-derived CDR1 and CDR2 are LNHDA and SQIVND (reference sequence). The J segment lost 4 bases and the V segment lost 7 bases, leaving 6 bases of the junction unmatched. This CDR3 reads CASNPTGVYGYTF. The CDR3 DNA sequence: TGTGCCAGTAACCCTACAGGGGTCTATGGCTACACCTTC.

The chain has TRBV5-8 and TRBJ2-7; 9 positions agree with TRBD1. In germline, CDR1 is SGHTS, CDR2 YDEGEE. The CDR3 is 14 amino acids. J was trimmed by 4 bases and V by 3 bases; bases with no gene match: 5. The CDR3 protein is CASSSWDRAYEQYF. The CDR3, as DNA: TGTGCCAGCAGCTCTTGGGACAGGGCATACGAGCAGTACTTC.

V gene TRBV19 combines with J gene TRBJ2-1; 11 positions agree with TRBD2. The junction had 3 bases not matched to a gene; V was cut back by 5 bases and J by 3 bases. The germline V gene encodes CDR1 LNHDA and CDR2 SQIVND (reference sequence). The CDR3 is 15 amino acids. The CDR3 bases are TGTGCCAGTAGTTTACTAGCGGGGGACTACAATGAGCAGTTCTTC. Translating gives CASSLLAGDYNEQFF.

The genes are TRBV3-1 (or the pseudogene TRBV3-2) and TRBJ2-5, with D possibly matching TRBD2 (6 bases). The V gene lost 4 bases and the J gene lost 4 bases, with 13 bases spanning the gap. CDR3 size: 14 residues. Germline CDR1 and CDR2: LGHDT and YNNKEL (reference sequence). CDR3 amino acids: CASSPAGGGETQYF. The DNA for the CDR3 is TGTGCCAGCAGCCCAGCCGGGGGAGGAGAGACCCAGTACTTC.

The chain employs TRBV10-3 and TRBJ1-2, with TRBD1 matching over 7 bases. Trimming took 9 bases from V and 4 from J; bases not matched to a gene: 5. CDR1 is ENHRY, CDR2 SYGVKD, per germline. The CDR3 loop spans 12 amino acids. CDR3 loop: CAITGDAYGYTF. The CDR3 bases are TGTGCCATTACAGGGGACGCCTATGGCTACACCTTC.

The CDR3 spells CASSTGAASNEKLFF. The CDR3, as DNA: TGTGCCAGCAGCACGGGAGCGGCGTCTAATGAAAAACTGTTTTTT. This chain joins TRBV14 and TRBJ1-4; D is unresolved. The CDR3 covers 15 residues. Trimming stripped 5 bases from V and 3 bases from J, with 13 bases between. Per germline, CDR1 SGHDN and CDR2 FVKESK.

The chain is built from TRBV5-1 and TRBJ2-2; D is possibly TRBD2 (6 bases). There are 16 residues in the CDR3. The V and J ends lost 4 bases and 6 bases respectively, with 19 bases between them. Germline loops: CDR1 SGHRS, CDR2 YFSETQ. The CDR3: CASSVLATVSSGELFF. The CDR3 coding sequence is TGCGCCAGCAGCGTACTAGCTACTGTGTCATCCGGGGAGCTGTTTTTT.

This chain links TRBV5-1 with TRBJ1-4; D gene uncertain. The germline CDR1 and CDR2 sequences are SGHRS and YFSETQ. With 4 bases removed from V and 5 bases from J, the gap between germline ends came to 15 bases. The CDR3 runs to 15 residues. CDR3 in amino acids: CASSPDPGLNEKLFF. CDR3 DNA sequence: TGCGCCAGCAGCCCTGACCCGGGCCTAAATGAAAAACTGTTTTTT.

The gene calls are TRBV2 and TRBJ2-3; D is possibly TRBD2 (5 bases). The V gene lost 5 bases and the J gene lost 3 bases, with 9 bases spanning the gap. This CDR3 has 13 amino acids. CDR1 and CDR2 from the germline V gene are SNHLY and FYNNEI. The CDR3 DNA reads TGTGCCAGCAGTCCCCGAGGGACAGATACGCAGTATTTT. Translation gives CASSPRGTDTQYF.

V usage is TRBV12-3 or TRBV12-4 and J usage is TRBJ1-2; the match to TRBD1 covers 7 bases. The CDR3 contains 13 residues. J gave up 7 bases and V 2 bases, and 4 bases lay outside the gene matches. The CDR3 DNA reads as TGTGCCAGCAGTTTAACGACAGGGTCTGGCTACACCTTC. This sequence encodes CASSLTTGSGYTF.

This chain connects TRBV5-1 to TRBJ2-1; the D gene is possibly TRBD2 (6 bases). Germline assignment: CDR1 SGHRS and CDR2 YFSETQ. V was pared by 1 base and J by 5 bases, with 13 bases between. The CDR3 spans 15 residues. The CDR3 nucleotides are TGCGCCAGCAGCTTGAGGCGGGGCTCAAACAATGAGCAGTTCTTC. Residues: CASSLRRGSNNEQFF.

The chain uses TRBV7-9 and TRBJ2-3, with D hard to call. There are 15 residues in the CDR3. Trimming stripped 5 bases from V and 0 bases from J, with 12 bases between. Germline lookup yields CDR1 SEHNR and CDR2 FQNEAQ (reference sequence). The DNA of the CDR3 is TGTGCCAGCAGCACCCCGGTCTCTAGCACAGATACGCAGTATTTT. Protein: CASSTPVSSTDTQYF.

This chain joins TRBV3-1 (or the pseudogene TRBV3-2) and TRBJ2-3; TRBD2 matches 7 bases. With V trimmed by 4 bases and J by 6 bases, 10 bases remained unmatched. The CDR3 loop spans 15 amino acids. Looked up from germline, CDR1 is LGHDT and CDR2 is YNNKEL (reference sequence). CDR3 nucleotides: TGTGCCAGCAGCCCGATGTTGACTAGCTTGGATACGCAGTATTTT. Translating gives CASSPMLTSLDTQYF.

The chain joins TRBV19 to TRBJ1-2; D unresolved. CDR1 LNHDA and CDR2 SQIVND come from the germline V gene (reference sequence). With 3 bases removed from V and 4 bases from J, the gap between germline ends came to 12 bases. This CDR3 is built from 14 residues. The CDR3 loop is CASSIPGPGYGYTF. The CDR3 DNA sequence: TGTGCCAGTAGTATCCCCGGGCCGGGCTATGGCTACACCTTC.

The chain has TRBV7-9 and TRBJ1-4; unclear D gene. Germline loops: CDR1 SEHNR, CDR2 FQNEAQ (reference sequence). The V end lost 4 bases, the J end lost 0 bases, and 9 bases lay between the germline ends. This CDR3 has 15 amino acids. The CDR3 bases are TGTGCCAGCAGCTACTCCGGGGCAACTAATGAAAAACTGTTTTTT. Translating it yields CASSYSGATNEKLFF.

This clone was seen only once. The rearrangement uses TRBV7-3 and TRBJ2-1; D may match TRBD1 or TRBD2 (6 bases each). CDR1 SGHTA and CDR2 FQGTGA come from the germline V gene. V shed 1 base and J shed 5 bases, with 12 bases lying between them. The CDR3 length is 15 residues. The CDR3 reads CASSLKRGPNNEQFF. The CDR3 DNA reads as TGTGCCAGCAGCTTAAAACGGGGGCCCAACAATGAGCAGTTCTTC.

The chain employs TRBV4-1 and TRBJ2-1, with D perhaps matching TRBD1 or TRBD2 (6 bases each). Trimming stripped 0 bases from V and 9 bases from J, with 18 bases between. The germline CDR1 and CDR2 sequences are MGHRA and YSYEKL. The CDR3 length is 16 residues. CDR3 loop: CASSQDRGRWVAEQFF. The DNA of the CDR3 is TGCGCCAGCAGCCAAGATAGGGGGAGGTGGGTTGCTGAGCAGTTCTTC.

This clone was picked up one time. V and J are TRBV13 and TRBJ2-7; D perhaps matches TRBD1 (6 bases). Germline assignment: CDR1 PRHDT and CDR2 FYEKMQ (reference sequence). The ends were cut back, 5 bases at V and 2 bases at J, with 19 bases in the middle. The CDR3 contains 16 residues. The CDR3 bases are TGTGCCAGCAGCCGCAGAACAGGGCCCTGGGCCTACGAGCAGTACTTC. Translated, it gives CASSRRTGPWAYEQYF.

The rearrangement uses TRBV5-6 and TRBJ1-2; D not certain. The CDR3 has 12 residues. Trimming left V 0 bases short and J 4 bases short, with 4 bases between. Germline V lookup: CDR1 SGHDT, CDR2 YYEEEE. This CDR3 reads CASSLDGYGYTF. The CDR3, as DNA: TGTGCCAGCAGCTTGGACGGCTATGGCTACACCTTC.

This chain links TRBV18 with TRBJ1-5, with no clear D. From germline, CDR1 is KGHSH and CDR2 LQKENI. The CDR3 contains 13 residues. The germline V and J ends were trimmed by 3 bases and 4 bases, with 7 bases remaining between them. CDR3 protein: CASSPNRNQPQHF. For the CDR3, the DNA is TGTGCCAGCTCACCGAACCGTAATCAGCCCCAGCATTTT. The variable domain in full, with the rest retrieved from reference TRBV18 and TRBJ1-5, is NAGVMQNPRHLVRRRGQEARLRCSPMKGHSHVYWYRQLPEEGLKFMVYLQKENIIDESGMPKERFSAEFPKEGPSILRIQQVVRGDSAAYFCASSPNRNQPQHFGDGTRLSIL.

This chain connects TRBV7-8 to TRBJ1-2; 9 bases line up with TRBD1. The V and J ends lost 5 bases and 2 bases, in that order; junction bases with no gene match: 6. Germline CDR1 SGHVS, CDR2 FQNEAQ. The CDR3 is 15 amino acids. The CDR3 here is CASSMDRGENYGYTF. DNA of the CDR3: TGTGCCAGCAGCATGGACAGGGGTGAGAACTATGGCTACACCTTC.

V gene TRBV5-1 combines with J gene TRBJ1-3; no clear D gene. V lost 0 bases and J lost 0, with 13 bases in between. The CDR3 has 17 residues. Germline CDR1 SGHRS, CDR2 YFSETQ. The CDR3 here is CASSLGVEHYSGNTIYF. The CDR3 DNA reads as TGCGCCAGCAGCTTGGGAGTAGAGCATTACTCTGGAAACACCATATATTTT.

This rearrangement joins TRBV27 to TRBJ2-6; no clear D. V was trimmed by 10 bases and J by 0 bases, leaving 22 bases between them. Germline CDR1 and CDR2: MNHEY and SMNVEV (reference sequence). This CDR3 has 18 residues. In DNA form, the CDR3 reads TGTGCCACGCAGAGTACCAGAACTCGGACCTCTGGGGCCAACGTCCTGACTTTC. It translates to CATQSTRTRTSGANVLTF.

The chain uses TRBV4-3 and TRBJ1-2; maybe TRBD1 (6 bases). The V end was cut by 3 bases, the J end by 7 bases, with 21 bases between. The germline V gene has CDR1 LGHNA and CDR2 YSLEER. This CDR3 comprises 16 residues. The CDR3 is CASSQDHEKGVLGYTF. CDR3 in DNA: TGCGCCAGCAGCCAGGATCATGAAAAGGGGGTTCTTGGCTACACCTTC.

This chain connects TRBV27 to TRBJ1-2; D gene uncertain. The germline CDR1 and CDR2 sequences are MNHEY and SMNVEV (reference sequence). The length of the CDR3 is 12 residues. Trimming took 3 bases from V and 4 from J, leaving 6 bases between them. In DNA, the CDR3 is TGTGCCAGCAGTTTGGGGATCTATGGCTACACCTTC. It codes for CASSLGIYGYTF.

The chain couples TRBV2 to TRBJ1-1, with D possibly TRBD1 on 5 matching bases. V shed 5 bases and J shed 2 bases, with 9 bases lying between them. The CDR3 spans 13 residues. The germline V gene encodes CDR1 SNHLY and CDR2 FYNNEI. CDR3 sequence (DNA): TGTGCCAGCAGTACACAGGAAAACACTGAAGCTTTCTTT. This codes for CASSTQENTEAFF.